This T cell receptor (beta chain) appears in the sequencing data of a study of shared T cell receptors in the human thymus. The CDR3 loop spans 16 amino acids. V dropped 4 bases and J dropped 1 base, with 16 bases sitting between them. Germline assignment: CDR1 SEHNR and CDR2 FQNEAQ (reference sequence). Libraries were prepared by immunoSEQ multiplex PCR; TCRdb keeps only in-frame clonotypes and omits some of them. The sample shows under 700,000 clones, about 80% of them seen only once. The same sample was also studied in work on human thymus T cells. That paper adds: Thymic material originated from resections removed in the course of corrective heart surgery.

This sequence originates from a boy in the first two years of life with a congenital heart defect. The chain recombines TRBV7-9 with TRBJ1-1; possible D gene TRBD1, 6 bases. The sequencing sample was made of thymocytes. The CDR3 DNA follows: TGTGCCAGCAGCTCCTACCAGGGCAGGGGGAACACTGAAGCTTTCTTT. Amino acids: CASSSYQGRGNTEAFF.